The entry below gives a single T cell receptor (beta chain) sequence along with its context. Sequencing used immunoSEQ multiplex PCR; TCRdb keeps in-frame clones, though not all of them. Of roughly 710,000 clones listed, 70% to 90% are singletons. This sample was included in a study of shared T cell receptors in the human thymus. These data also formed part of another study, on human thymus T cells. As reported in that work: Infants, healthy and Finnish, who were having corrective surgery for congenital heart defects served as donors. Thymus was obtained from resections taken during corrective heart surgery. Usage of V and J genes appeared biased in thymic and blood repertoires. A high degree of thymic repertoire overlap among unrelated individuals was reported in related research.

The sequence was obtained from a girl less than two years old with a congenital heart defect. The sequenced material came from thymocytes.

The CDR3 DNA sequence: TGTGCCAGCAGTCTGGGCGGGACAGGGGTCTGGGGGGGGGACACTGAAGCTTTCTTT. It is translated as CASSLGGTGVWGGDTEAFF. The chain recombines TRBV28 with TRBJ1-1, with 10 bases aligning to TRBD1. V dropped 5 bases and J dropped 3; count of bases not matched to a gene: 18. Per germline, CDR1 MDHEN and CDR2 SYDVKM. The CDR3 is made up of 19 amino acids.